This is a list of T cell receptor beta chains from one sample in a study of beta chain features in type 1 diabetes. Here immunoSEQ multiplex PCR was the method, and the copy in TCRdb shows in-frame clones only, minus some. The table has 9,400 or so clones, about four fifths seen once; the top ten hold about 1.4%. Specimen: Tregs from blood. The receptors shown here come from a woman younger than 30 in good health. The CDR3 runs from the conserved cysteine through the conserved F or W. The order of the fields is clone size, J gene, D gene, V gene, CDR3 DNA, CDR3 protein. D genes are given only for firm matches. Clone size is shown for a subset of rows, as once, few, many or a class of expanded clone.

>NA|TRBJ2-6|TRBD1|TRBV7-9
TGTGCCAGCAGCTCGCACATGCGGACAGGCCTCTCTGGGGCCAACGTCCTGACTTTC
CASSSHMRTGLSGANVLTF
>NA|TRBJ1-3|NA|TRBV7-9
TGTGCCAGCAGCCCTGGACTGAACAACGGCGGAAACACCATATATTTT
CASSPGLNNGGNTIYF
>NA|TRBJ2-5|TRBD2|TRBV7-9
TGTGCCAGCAGCCCGAAGGGGCTAGCGGGGGAGCTATACTTC
CASSPKGLAGELYF
>NA|TRBJ1-2|TRBD1|TRBV2
TGTGCCAGCAGGGACAGGGCTGCTAACTATGGCTACACCTTC
CASRDRAANYGYTF
>NA|TRBJ2-5|TRBD1|TRBV18
TGTGCCAGCTCACCACCGGACAGGGGCTGGGAGACCCAGTACTTC
CASSPPDRGWETQYF
>NA|TRBJ2-1|NA|TRBV10-3
TGTGCCATCAGTGGACCGGGTTACAATGAGCAGTTCTTC
CAISGPGYNEQFF
>NA|TRBJ2-7|NA|TRBV27
TGTGCCAGCAGTCCGCGGACAGCGTACGAGCAGTACTTC
CASSPRTAYEQYF
>NA|TRBJ2-7|NA|TRBV6-1
TGTGCCAGCAGTGAGGGGGCAGAGCTGTACGAGCAGTACTTC
CASSEGAELYEQYF
>NA|TRBJ2-1|TRBD2|TRBV9
TGTGCCAGCAGCGTATCACCCCGGGGGACTAGACCCAATAGTGAGCAGTTCTTC
CASSVSPRGTRPNSEQFF
>NA|TRBJ2-2|NA|TRBV19
TGTGCCAGTACCCTCGGGTCCTCTCACACCGGGGAGCTGTTTTTT
CASTLGSSHTGELFF
>NA|TRBJ1-1|NA|TRBV6-6
TGTGCCAGCAGTTACGTCCAGAACACTGAAGCTTTCTTT
CASSYVQNTEAFF
>NA|TRBJ2-7|TRBD2|TRBV5-6
TGTGCCAGCAGCTTGTCCGTCGGACTAGTAGGCGAGCAGTACTTC
CASSLSVGLVGEQYF
>NA|TRBJ1-4|NA|TRBV6-5
TGTGCCAGCAGTTACAGGGGAAAACTGTTTTTT
CASSYRGKLFF
>few|TRBJ1-1|TRBD1|TRBV5-6
TGTGCCAGCAGCTTGCTGGGACAGGGCCTGAACACTGAAGCTTTCTTT
CASSLLGQGLNTEAFF
>NA|TRBJ2-1|TRBD2|TRBV5-4
TGTGCCAGCAGCTCTCGACTAGCGGGAAGGTACAATGAGCAGTTCTTC
CASSSRLAGRYNEQFF
>few|TRBJ2-6|NA|TRBV28
TGTGCCAGCAGAACACCGGGACACGGCTCTGGGGCCAACGTCCTGACTTTC
CASRTPGHGSGANVLTF
>NA|TRBJ2-1|TRBD2|TRBV6-1
TGTGCCAGCAGACAGCGGGGTTTGGGTGAGCAGTTCTTC
CASRQRGLGEQFF
>NA|TRBJ1-5|NA|TRBV7-9
TGTGCCAGCCTAGGGGAAGGTAATCAGCCCCAGCATTTT
CASLGEGNQPQHF
>NA|TRBJ2-4|NA|TRBV6-5
TGTGCCAGCAGTCTCGGACTTACGACAAACATTCAGTACTTC
CASSLGLTTNIQYF
>NA|TRBJ1-2|TRBD1|TRBV2
TGTGCCAGCAGTGAAGCGGACAGGGGTGGCTACACCTTC
CASSEADRGGYTF
>NA|TRBJ1-6|NA|TRBV7-9
TGTGCCAGCAGCTCGGGGACAATTTCACCCCTCCACTTT
CASSSGTISPLHF
>NA|TRBJ2-1|TRBD2|TRBV5-1
TGCGCCAGCAGCTTGGAGGGACTAGCGGGGGGGGGTGAGCAGTTCTTC
CASSLEGLAGGGEQFF
>NA|TRBJ1-4|NA|TRBV19
TGTGCCAGTAGTATGAGCCAGGAAGCTAATGAAAAACTGTTTTTT
CASSMSQEANEKLFF
>NA|TRBJ2-7|NA|TRBV6-5
TGTGCCAGCAGCCCCTTCGGGGACGAGCAGTACTTC
CASSPFGDEQYF
>NA|TRBJ1-1|NA|TRBV7-9
TGTGCCAGCAGCTGGGACACCGCGAACACTGAAGCTTTCTTT
CASSWDTANTEAFF
>NA|TRBJ1-1|NA|TRBV11-2
TGTGCCAGCAAGAGTACAGGGACCAGGGACACTGAAGCTTTCTTT
CASKSTGTRDTEAFF
>NA|TRBJ2-2|NA|TRBV11-2
TGTGCCAGCAGCTCCCTAAAAAGCACCGGGGAGCTGTTTTTT
CASSSLKSTGELFF
>NA|TRBJ1-2|NA|TRBV2
TGTGCCAGCAGTGAAGGAACAGGGTATGGCTACACCTTC
CASSEGTGYGYTF
>NA|TRBJ1-5|NA|TRBV4-1
TGCGCCAGCAGCCGCGGACAGATCAATCAGCCCCAGCATTTT
CASSRGQINQPQHF
>NA|TRBJ2-7|TRBD1|TRBV5-1
TGCGCCAGCAGCCGGGACAGGGGCTACGAGCAGTACTTC
CASSRDRGYEQYF
>NA|TRBJ2-7|NA|TRBV4-1
TGCGCCAGCAGCCAAGAGAGCACAGGGTGGATCGACGAGCAGTACTTC
CASSQESTGWIDEQYF
>NA|TRBJ1-1|NA|TRBV7-2
TGTGCCAGCAGCTTCGTGGGACATTCGAACACTGAAGCTTTCTTT
CASSFVGHSNTEAFF
>few|TRBJ2-1|NA|TRBV29-1
TGCAGCGCCCTACAAAGGGGAGGGGGCAATGAGCAGTTCTTC
CSALQRGGGNEQFF
>NA|TRBJ2-5|TRBD2|TRBV2
TGTGCCAGCAGCCAGGGACTAGCGGTCCAAGAGACCCAGTACTTC
CASSQGLAVQETQYF
>NA|TRBJ2-1|TRBD2|TRBV4-2
TGTGCCAGCAGCCACGAACTAGCGGGGCCTTACAATGAGCAGCTCTTC
CASSHELAGPYNEQLF
>NA|TRBJ1-1|NA|TRBV7-2
TGTGCCAGCAGCTTAGGGTGGGGCAGGGGCACTGAAGCTTTCTTT
CASSLGWGRGTEAFF
>NA|TRBJ1-1|NA|TRBV5-1
TGCGCCAGCAGCTATGGACAGTCTATCATGAACACTGAAGCTTTCTTT
CASSYGQSIMNTEAFF
>NA|TRBJ1-2|NA|TRBV6-1
TGTGCCACCGGAGGGGCAGGAGGCTACACCTTC
CATGGAGGYTF
>NA|TRBJ2-7|TRBD1|TRBV7-9
TGTGCCAGCAGCCCCGACACCGGGACAGTATACGAGCAGTACTTC
CASSPDTGTVYEQYF
>once|TRBJ1-1|NA|TRBV27
TGTGCCAGCAGTTTCCCAGGGAACACTGAAGCTTTCTTT
CASSFPGNTEAFF
>NA|TRBJ1-1|NA|TRBV6-1
TGTGCCTCCAAAGCGGCAGGGGCCCAGAACACTGAAGCTTTCTTT
CASKAAGAQNTEAFF
>NA|TRBJ1-3|TRBD1|TRBV9
TGTGCCAGCAGCGCACCGGGGACAGGGGCTACTGGAAACACCATATATTTT
CASSAPGTGATGNTIYF
>NA|TRBJ1-5|TRBD1|TRBV7-9
TGTGCCAGCAGCTTTCAGGGGGCCCAGCCCCAGCATTTT
CASSFQGAQPQHF
>NA|TRBJ2-1|TRBD1|TRBV6-5
TGTGCCAGCGGGAGACAGGGGGACAATGAGCAGTTCTTC
CASGRQGDNEQFF
>NA|TRBJ1-2|NA|TRBV30
TGTGCCTGGAAGCCGTCCTATGGCTACACCTTC
CAWKPSYGYTF
>NA|TRBJ2-1|TRBD2|TRBV6-5
TGTGCCAGCAGACTAGCGGGAGTATATGAGCAGTTCTTC
CASRLAGVYEQFF
>NA|TRBJ1-3|TRBD1|TRBV5-4
TGTGCCAGCAGCCGGGACAGCTCTGGAAACACCATATATTTT
CASSRDSSGNTIYF
>NA|TRBJ2-7|TRBD1|TRBV10-3
TGTGCCATCAGTGAGAGGGGACAGGGTCTGAGCGAGCAGTACTTC
CAISERGQGLSEQYF
>NA|TRBJ2-1|TRBD2|TRBV19
TGTGCCAGTAGTTGGACTAGCGGGAGATTTCCCTACAATGAGCAGTTCTTC
CASSWTSGRFPYNEQFF
>NA|TRBJ2-7|NA|TRBV27
TGTGCCAGCAGCCGCCATGGGGGCAGCTCCTACGAGCAGTACTTC
CASSRHGGSSYEQYF
>NA|TRBJ2-1|TRBD2|TRBV11-2
TGTGCCAGCAGCCAAAGCGGGGGAACCTACAATGAGCAGTTCTTC
CASSQSGGTYNEQFF
>NA|TRBJ2-5|NA|TRBV10-3
TGTGCCATCAGTGAGTCTGGAGGGACAGAAGAGACCCAGTACTTC
CAISESGGTEETQYF
>NA|TRBJ1-3|TRBD1|TRBV20-1
TGCAGTGCTCAGGGGGGCAACACCATATATTTT
CSAQGGNTIYF